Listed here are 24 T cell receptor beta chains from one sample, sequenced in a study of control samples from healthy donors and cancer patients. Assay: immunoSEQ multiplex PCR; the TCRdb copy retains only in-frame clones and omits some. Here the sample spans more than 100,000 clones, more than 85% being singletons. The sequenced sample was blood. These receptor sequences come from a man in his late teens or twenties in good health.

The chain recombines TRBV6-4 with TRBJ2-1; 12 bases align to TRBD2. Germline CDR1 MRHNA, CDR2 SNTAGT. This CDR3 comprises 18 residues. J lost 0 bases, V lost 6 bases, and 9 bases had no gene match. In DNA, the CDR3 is TGTGCCAGCAGGAGACTAGCGGGGGTACCTAGCTCCTACAATGAGCAGTTCTTC. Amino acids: CASRRLAGVPSSYNEQFF.

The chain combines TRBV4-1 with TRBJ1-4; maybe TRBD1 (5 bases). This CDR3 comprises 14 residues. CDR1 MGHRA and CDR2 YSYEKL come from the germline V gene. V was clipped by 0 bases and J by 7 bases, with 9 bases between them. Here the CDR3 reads CASSQEGQGEKLFF. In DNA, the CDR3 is TGCGCCAGCAGCCAAGAAGGGCAGGGTGAAAAACTGTTTTTT.

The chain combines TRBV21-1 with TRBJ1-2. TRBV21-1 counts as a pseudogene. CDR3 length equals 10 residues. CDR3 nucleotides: TGTGCCAGCAGCAGGCGTGGCTACACCTTC. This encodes CASSRRGYTF.

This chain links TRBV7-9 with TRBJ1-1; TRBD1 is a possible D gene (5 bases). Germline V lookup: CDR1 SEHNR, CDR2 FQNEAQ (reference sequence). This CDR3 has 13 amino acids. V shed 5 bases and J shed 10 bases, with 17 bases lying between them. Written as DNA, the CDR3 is TGTGCCAGCAGCCCGTGGGACGTCGAGGGAGCTTTCTTT. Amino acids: CASSPWDVEGAFF.

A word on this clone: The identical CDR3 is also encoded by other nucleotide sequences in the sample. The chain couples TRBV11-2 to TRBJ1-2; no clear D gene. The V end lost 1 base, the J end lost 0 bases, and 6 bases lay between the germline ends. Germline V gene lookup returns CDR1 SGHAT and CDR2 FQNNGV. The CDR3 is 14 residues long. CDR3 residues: CASSLGGSNYGYTF. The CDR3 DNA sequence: TGTGCCAGCAGCTTAGGGGGTTCTAACTATGGCTACACCTTC.

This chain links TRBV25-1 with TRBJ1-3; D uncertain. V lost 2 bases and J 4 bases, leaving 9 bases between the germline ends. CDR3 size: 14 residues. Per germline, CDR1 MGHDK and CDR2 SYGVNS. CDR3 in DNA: TGTGCCAGCAGTGAACGGGGTTCCGGAAACACCATATATTTT. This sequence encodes CASSERGSGNTIYF.

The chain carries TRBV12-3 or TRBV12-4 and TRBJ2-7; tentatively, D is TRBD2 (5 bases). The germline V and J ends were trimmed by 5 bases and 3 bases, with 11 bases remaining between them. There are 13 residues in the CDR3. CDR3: CASSQGLYYEQYF. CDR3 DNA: TGTGCCAGCAGTCAAGGACTGTACTACGAGCAGTACTTC.

Written as DNA, the CDR3 is TGCGCCAGCAGCTTACCAGACCCCTATGGCTACACCTTC. This gives the protein CASSLPDPYGYTF. V and J are TRBV5-1 and TRBJ1-2, with D unclear. Germline loops: CDR1 SGHRS, CDR2 YFSETQ. Trimming left V 2 bases short and J 4 bases short, with 9 bases between. The CDR3 covers 13 residues.

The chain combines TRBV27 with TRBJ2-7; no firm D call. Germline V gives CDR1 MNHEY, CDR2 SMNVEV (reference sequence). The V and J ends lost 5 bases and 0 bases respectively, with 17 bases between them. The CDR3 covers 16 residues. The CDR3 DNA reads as TGTGCCAGCAGTGTCTCCCCGGACGGGCTCTCCTACGAGCAGTACTTC. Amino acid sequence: CASSVSPDGLSYEQYF.

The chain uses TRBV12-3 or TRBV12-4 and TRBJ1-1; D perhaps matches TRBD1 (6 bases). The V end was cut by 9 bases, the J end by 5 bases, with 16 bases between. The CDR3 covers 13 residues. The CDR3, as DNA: TGTGCCAGTATCGGGACACTGGGGACTGAAGCTTTCTTT. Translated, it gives CASIGTLGTEAFF.

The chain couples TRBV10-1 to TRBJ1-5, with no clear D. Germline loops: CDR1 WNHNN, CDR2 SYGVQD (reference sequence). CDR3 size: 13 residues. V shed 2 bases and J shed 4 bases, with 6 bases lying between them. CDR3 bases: TGCGCCAGCAGTGAGGCAACGAATCAGCCCCAGCATTTT. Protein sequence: CASSEATNQPQHF.

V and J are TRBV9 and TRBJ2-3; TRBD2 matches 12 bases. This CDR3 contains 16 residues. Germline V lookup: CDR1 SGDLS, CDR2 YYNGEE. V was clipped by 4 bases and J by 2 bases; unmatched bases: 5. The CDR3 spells CASSFTSGGPTDTQYF. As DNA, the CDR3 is TGTGCCAGCAGCTTCACTAGCGGGGGGCCCACAGATACGCAGTATTTT. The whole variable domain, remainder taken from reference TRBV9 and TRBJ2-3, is DSGVTQTPKHLITATGQRVTLRCSPRSGDLSVYWYQQSLDQGLQFLIQYYNGEERAKGNILERFSAQQFPDLHSELNLSSLELGDSALYFCASSFTSGGPTDTQYFGPGTRLTVL.

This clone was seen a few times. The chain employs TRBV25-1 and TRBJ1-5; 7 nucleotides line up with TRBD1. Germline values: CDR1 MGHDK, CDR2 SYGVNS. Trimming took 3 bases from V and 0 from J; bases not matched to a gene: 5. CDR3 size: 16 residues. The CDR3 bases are TGTGCCAGCAGTGAGGAGGGGGACAGTAGCAATCAGCCCCAGCATTTT. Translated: CASSEEGDSSNQPQHF.

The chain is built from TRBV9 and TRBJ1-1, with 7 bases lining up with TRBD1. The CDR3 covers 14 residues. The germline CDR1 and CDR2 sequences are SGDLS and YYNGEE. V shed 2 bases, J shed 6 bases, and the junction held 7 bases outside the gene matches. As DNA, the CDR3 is TGTGCCAGCAGCGTGGGGCAGGGGGGCGCTGAAGCTTTCTTT. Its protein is CASSVGQGGAEAFF.

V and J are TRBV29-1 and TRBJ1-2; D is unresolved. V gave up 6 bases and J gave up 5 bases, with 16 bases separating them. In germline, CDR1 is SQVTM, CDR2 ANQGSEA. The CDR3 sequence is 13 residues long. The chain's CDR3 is CSVRAEAGYGYTF. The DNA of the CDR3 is TGCAGCGTGAGGGCCGAAGCGGGATATGGCTACACCTTC. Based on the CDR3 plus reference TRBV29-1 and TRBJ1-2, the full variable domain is SAVISQKPSRDICQRGTSLTIQCQVDSQVTMMFWYRQQPGQSLTLIATANQGSEATYESGFVIDKFPISRPNLTFSTLTVSNMSPEDSSIYLCSVRAEAGYGYTFGSGTRLTVV.

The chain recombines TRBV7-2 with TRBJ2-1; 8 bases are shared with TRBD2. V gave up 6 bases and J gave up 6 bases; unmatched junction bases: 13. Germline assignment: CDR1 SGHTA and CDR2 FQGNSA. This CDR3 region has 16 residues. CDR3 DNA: TGTGCCAGCAGACCACCTTTAGCGGGGTCGGGCAATGAGCAGTTCTTC. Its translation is CASRPPLAGSGNEQFF.

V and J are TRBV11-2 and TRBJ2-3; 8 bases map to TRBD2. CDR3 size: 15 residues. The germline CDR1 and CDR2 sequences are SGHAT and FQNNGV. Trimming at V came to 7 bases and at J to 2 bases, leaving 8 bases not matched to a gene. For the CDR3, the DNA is TGTGCCAGCAACAAAATAGCGGGGCTCACAGATACGCAGTATTTT. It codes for CASNKIAGLTDTQYF.

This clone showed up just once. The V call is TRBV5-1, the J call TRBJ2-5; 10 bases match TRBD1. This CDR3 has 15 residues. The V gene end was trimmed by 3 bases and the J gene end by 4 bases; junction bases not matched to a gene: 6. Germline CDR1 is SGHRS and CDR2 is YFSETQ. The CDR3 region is CASSSRDRGGETQYF. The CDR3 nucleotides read TGCGCCAGCAGCTCCCGGGACAGGGGAGGAGAGACCCAGTACTTC.

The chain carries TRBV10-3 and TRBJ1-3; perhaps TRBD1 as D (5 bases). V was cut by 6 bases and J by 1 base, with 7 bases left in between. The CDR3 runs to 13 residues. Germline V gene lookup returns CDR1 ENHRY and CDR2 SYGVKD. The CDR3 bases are TGTGCCATCAGGGACACTTCTGGAAACACCATATATTTT. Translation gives CAIRDTSGNTIYF.

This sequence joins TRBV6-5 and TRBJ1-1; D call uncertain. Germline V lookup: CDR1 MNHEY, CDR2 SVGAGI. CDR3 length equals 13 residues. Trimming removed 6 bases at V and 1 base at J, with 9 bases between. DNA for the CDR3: TGTGCCAGCAGGTTCGGACGGAACACTGAAGCTTTCTTT. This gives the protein CASRFGRNTEAFF.

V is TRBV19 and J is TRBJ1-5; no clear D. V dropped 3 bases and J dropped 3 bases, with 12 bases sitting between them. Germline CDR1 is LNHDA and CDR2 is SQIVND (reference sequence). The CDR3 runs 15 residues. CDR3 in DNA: TGTGCCAGTAGTATTCCTTCCCATACCAATCAGCCCCAGCATTTT. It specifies CASSIPSHTNQPQHF.

CDR3 sequence: CASSLQGRWLSNEKLFF. CDR3 nucleotides: TGCGCCAGCAGCTTGCAGGGGAGGTGGCTTTCTAATGAAAAACTGTTTTTT. This chain joins TRBV5-1 and TRBJ1-4; a possible D gene is TRBD1 (6 bases). Germline lookup yields CDR1 SGHRS and CDR2 YFSETQ. There are 17 residues in the CDR3. V lost 1 base, J lost 3 bases, and 16 bases lay in between.

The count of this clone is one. The CDR3 DNA reads as TGCGCCAGCAGTCCTACCGGGACAGGGGGCGGCGAGCAGTACTTC. Amino acid sequence: CASSPTGTGGGEQYF. This chain links TRBV10-1 with TRBJ2-7, with 12 bases matching TRBD1. The length of the CDR3 is 15 residues. Losses at the gene ends were 5 bases for V and 6 bases for J; bases not matched to a gene: 8. The V gene's germline CDR1 is WNHNN and CDR2 SYGVQD (reference sequence).

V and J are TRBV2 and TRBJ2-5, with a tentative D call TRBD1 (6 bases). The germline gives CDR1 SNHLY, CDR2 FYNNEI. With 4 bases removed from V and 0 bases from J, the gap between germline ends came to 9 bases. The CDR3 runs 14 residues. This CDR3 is CASSVGTNQETQYF. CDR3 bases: TGTGCCAGCAGTGTAGGGACAAACCAAGAGACCCAGTACTTC.